This T cell receptor beta chain originates from a study of blood T cell repertoires in COVID-19. Using immunoSEQ multiplex PCR, the repertoire was profiled, and TCRdb retains in-frame clones only, with some absent. The sample contains approximately 250,000 clones, about 83% of which appear only once. CDR3 size: 15 residues. From germline, CDR1 is GTSNPN and CDR2 SVGIG (reference sequence). V gave up 4 bases and J gave up 9 bases; unmatched junction bases: 10. The sequence came from a woman aged 45-65 years with acute or convalescent COVID-19. The chain couples TRBV30 to TRBJ2-1, with TRBD2 matching over 12 bases. The sample comprised peripheral blood. For the CDR3, the DNA is TGTGCCTGGACCAGACTAGCGGGAGTTTCGAGTGAGCAGTTCTTC. It encodes CAWTRLAGVSSEQFF. Complete variable domain (other parts from reference TRBV30 and TRBJ2-1): SQTIHQWPATLVQPVGSPLSLECTVEGTSNPNLYWYRQAAGRGLQLLFYSVGIGQISSEVPQNLSASRPQDRQFILSSKKLLLSDSGFYLCAWTRLAGVSSEQFFGPGTRLTVL.